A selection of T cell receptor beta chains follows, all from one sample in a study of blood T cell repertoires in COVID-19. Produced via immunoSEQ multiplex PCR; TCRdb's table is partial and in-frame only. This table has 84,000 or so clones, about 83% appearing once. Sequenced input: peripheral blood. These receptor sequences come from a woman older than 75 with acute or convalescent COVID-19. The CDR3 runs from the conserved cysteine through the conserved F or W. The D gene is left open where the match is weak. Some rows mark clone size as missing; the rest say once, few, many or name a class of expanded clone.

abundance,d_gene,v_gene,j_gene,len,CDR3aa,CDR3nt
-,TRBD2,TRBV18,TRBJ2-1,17,CASSLTSGSISYNEQFF,TGTGCCAGCTCACTTACTAGCGGGAGTATCTCCTACAATGAGCAGTTCTTC
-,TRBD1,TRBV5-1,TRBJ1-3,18,CASSLGPPTGISGNTIYF,TGCGCCAGCAGCTTGGGGCCCCCGACAGGGATCTCTGGAAACACCATATATTTT
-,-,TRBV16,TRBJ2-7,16,CASRPRAPSLSYEQYF,TGTGCCAGCAGACCGCGGGCCCCAAGCCTTTCCTACGAGCAGTACTTC
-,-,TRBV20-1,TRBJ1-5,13,CSAGGQNNQPQHF,TGCAGTGCTGGTGGACAGAACAATCAGCCCCAGCATTTT
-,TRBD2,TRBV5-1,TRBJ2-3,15,CASSLGLAETDTQYF,TGCGCCAGCAGCTTGGGACTAGCGGAGACAGATACGCAGTATTTT
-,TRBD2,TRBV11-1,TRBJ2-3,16,CASSPFGGRYADTQYF,TGTGCCAGCAGCCCCTTCGGCGGGAGGTATGCAGATACGCAGTATTTT
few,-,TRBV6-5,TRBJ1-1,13,CASSLDRWTEAFF,TGTGCCAGCAGCTTGGACAGATGGACTGAAGCTTTCTTT
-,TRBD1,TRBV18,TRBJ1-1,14,CASSGTGRNTEAFF,TGTGCCAGCTCGGGGACAGGGCGGAACACTGAAGCTTTCTTT
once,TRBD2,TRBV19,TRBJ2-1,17,CASSTSIAGVTYNEQFF,TGTGCCAGTAGTACCTCTATAGCGGGAGTAACCTACAATGAGCAGTTCTTC
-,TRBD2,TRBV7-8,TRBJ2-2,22,CASSHQQHESEWTSGNTGELFF,TGTGCCAGCAGCCACCAACAACACGAGAGCGAATGGACTAGCGGGAACACCGGGGAGCTGTTTTTT
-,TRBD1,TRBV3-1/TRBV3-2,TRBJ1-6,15,CASSRPTGTSSPLHF,TGTGCCAGCAGCCGCCCGACAGGGACCTCTTCACCCCTCCACTTT
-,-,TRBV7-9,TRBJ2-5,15,CASSLRVGGEETQYF,TGTGCCAGCAGCTTAAGGGTCGGAGGGGAAGAGACCCAGTACTTC
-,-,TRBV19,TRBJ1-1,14,CASSIFVVGAEAFF,TGTGCCAGTAGTATATTCGTGGTGGGCGCTGAAGCTTTCTTT
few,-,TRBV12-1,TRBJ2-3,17,CASSPTGTSDRTDTQYF,TGTGCCAGCAGTCCTACCGGGACTAGCGACCGCACAGATACGCAGTATTTT
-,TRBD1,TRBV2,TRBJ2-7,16,CASSEMSSGTGGEQYF,TGTGCCAGCAGTGAGATGAGTTCCGGGACAGGGGGCGAGCAGTACTTC
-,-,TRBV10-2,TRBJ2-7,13,CASNTGPQGEQYF,TGCGCCAGCAATACAGGCCCCCAGGGCGAGCAGTACTTC
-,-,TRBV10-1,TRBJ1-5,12,CASSESNEPQHF,TGCGCCAGCAGTGAGTCTAATGAGCCCCAGCATTTT
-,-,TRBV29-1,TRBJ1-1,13,CSGHREAGTEAFF,TGCAGCGGCCACAGGGAAGCCGGCACTGAAGCTTTCTTT
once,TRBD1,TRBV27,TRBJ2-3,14,CASSSTGFLDTQYF,TGTGCCAGCAGTTCGACAGGGTTTTTAGATACGCAGTATTTT
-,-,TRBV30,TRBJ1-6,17,CAWSVHGWGPGDSPLHF,TGTGCCTGGAGTGTACATGGTTGGGGTCCGGGGGATTCACCCCTCCACTTT
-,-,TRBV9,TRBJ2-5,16,CASSVAFGSGQETQYF,TGTGCCAGCAGCGTAGCTTTCGGGAGTGGGCAAGAGACCCAGTACTTC
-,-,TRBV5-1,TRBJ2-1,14,CASSLTVQGNEQFF,TGCGCCAGCAGCTTGACGGTTCAGGGGAATGAGCAGTTCTTC